Presented here are 2 T cell receptor beta chains from one specimen sequenced in a study of Ad26.COV2.S vaccination and SARS-CoV-2 variants. Profiling relied on immunoSEQ multiplex PCR, and the TCRdb table lists in-frame clones only, not all of them. The table records 200,000 to 250,000 clones, 70% to 90% of them present only once. The treatment here: 19 received Ad26.COV2.S at low or high dose, single or two shots; 5 received placebo; per-sample allocation not given. Material that was analyzed had been drawn on day 63 after the first vaccine or placebo injection. The input for sequencing was peripheral blood, taken in a trial of Ad26.COV2.S vaccine versus placebo. These receptors were taken from a person aged 18-60 years who received the Ad26.COV2.S COVID-19 vaccine or a placebo.

The chain is built from TRBV6-2 or TRBV6-3 and TRBJ2-7; 7 nucleotides agree with TRBD2. Germline-derived CDR1 and CDR2 are MNHEY and SVGEGT. V lost 1 base to trimming and J lost 13 bases; unmatched junction nucleotides: 19. The CDR3 is 16 residues long. The CDR3 region has the DNA TGTGCCAGCAGTTACTTAGGAGCAGCGGGAATCCCCCCGGCATACTTC. Residues: CASSYLGAAGIPPAYF.

V usage is TRBV5-4 and J usage is TRBJ1-2; D is unclear. Germline CDR1 SGHNT, CDR2 YYREEE (reference sequence). The CDR3 covers 14 residues. V lost 5 bases and J 5 bases, leaving 16 bases between the germline ends. The CDR3 here is CASSPGGLQYGYTF. In DNA, the CDR3 is TGTGCCAGCAGTCCCGGAGGACTGCAATATGGCTACACCTTC.